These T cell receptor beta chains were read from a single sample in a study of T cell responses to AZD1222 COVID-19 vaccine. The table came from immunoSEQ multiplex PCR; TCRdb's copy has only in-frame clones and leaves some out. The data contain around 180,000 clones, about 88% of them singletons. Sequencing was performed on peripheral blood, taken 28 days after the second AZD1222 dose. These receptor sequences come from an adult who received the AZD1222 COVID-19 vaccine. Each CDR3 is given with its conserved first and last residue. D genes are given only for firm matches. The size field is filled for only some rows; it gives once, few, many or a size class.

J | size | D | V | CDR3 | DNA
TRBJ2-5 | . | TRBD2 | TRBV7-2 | CASSLDRSLAGRAGTQYF | TGTGCCAGCAGCTTAGATCGGTCCCTAGCGGGACGTGCGGGGACCCAGTACTTC
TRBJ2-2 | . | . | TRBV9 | CASSARPSGGELFF | TGTGCCAGCAGCGCAAGGCCTTCCGGTGGGGAGCTGTTTTTT
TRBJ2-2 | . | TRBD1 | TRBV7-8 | CASRLGGRGQTGELFF | TGTGCCAGCAGACTAGGAGGCAGGGGACAGACCGGGGAGCTGTTTTTT
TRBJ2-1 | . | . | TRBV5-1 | CASSPTRDSYNEQFF | TGCGCCAGCAGTCCGACCCGGGACTCCTACAATGAGCAGTTCTTC
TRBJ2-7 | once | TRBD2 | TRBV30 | CAWERERYEQYF | TGTGCCTGGGAGCGGGAGCGCTACGAGCAGTACTTC
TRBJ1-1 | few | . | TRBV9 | CASSVGSNTEAFF | TGTGCCAGCAGCGTAGGGTCTAACACTGAAGCTTTCTTT
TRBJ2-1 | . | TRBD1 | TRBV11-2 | CASRAPGTGGLSSYNEQFF | TGTGCCAGCAGAGCCCCCGGGACAGGGGGCCTAAGCTCCTACAATGAGCAGTTCTTC
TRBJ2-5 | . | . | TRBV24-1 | CATSRGAPETQYF | TGTGCCACCAGCCGAGGGGCCCCGGAGACCCAGTACTTC
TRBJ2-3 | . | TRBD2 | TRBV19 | CASSLTGGPNTDTQYF | TGTGCCAGTAGTTTGACGGGAGGGCCGAACACAGATACGCAGTATTTT
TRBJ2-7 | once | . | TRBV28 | CASRSAAGPPEQYF | TGTGCCAGCAGATCAGCCGCAGGCCCCCCCGAGCAGTACTTC
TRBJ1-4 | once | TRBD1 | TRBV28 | CATGGTGSGEKLFF | TGTGCCACCGGCGGGACAGGGTCGGGGGAAAAACTGTTTTTT
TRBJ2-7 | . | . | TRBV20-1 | CSASSGVPPYEQYF | TGCAGTGCTAGTTCGGGAGTTCCCCCCTACGAGCAGTACTTC
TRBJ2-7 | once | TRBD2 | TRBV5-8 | CASNSGVSYEQYF | TGTGCCAGCAACAGCGGGGTCTCCTACGAGCAGTACTTC
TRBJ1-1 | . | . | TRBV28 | CASSPVQAHTEAFF | TGTGCCAGCAGCCCGGTTCAGGCCCACACTGAAGCTTTCTTT
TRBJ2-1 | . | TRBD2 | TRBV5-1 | CASRPGSGSSYNEQFF | TGCGCCAGCAGACCGGGTAGCGGGAGCTCCTACAATGAGCAGTTCTTC
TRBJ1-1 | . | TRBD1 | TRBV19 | CASSGTDRYTEAFF | TGTGCCAGTAGCGGGACAGACCGATACACTGAAGCTTTCTTT
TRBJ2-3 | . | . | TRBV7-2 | CASSPRQAWRETQYF | TGTGCCAGCAGCCCCCGACAGGCCTGGCGGGAGACGCAGTATTTT
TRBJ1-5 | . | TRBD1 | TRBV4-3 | CASSQDRGGGKPQHF | TGCGCCAGCAGCCAAGATCGTGGAGGGGGCAAGCCCCAGCATTTT
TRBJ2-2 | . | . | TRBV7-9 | CASRPGTSNTGELFF | TGTGCCAGCAGGCCCGGGACGTCTAACACCGGGGAGCTGTTTTTT
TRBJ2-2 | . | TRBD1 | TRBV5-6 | CASTIDRGRTGELFF | TGTGCCAGCACAATTGATAGGGGGCGGACCGGGGAGCTGTTTTTT
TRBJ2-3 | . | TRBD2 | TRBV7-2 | CASSARTSSLHTQYF | TGTGCCAGCAGCGCCCGGACTAGCTCGCTTCATACGCAGTATTTT
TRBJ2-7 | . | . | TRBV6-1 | CASSEWIPYF | TGTGCCAGCAGTGAGTGGATTCCCTACTTC
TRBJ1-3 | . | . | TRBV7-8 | CASSATPGQHSGNTIYF | TGTGCCAGCAGCGCCACTCCGGGACAACACTCTGGAAACACCATATATTTT
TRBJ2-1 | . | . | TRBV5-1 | CASSLGLNNEQFF | TGCGCCAGCAGCTTGGGACTTAACAATGAGCAGTTCTTC
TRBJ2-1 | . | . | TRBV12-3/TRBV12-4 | CASTVEGGAFF | TGTGCCAGCACCGTCGAAGGGGGGGCGTTCTTC
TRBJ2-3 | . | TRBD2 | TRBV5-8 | CASSRGGTSGPTDTQYF | TGTGCCAGCAGCCGCGGCGGGACTAGCGGACCCACGGATACGCAGTATTTT
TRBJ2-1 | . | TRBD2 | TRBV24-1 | CATSPSGSSYNEQFF | TGTGCCACCAGCCCTAGCGGGAGCTCCTACAATGAGCAGTTCTTC
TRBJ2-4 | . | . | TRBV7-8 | CASSLNRAPGIQYF | TGTGCCAGCAGCCTGAACAGGGCTCCGGGCATTCAGTACTTC